A selection of T cell receptor beta chains follows, all from one sample in a study of response to subunit inactivated influenza vaccine. TCRdb ran MiXCR on the RT-PCR reads and lists one entry per CDR3 protein. Of 590,000 or so distinct CDR3 sequences in the sample, around 15% were seen once. The source material was PBMCs from blood, sampled 14 to 15 days before vaccination. These receptors originate from a man aged 50 to 59 who received an inactivated influenza vaccine. The CDR3 runs from the conserved cysteine through the conserved F or W. The order of the fields is V gene, D gene, J gene, clone size, CDR3 DNA, CDR3 protein. D genes are given only for firm matches. The size field is filled for only some rows; it gives once, few, many or a size class.

>TRBV12-3/TRBV12-4|.|TRBJ1-6|many
TGTGCCAGCAGCTCCTGGGGAGCCAACTATAATTCACCCCTCCACTTT
CASSSWGANYNSPLHF
>TRBV9|.|TRBJ1-2|.
TGTGCCAGCAGCGTAGTTGGGGCCGACTATGGCTACACCTTC
CASSVVGADYGYTF
>TRBV12-3/TRBV12-4|TRBD2|TRBJ2-1|many
TGTGCCAGCATTATAGCGGGAATCAATGAGCAGTTCTTC
CASIIAGINEQFF
>TRBV11-1|.|TRBJ2-2|few
TGTGCCAGCAGCTTAGTAGGTCGGAGGGCAGCCAATATAAACACCGGGGAGCTGTTTTTT
CASSLVGRRAANINTGELFF
>TRBV20-1|.|TRBJ2-2|.
TGCAGTGCTCGGACACCCTACACCGGGGAGCTGTTTTTT
CSARTPYTGELFF
>TRBV9|.|TRBJ2-2|many
TGTGCCAGCAGTTACACCGGGGAGCTGTTTTTT
CASSYTGELFF
>TRBV28|.|TRBJ2-5|.
TGTGCCTCGGGTTCTAGCGAAGAGACCCAGTACTTC
CASGSSEETQYF
>TRBV30|.|TRBJ2-2|few
TGTGCCTGGACTAGTGTTGGGACTGTTAACACCGGGGAGCTGTTTTTT
CAWTSVGTVNTGELFF
>TRBV4-3|TRBD1|TRBJ1-6|.
TGCGCCAGCAGCCAAACCGGGACAGTTAATTCACCCCTCCACTTT
CASSQTGTVNSPLHF
>TRBV30|.|TRBJ2-7|once
TGTGCCTGGAGCGAAGGGATAAACTACGAGCAGTACTTC
CAWSEGINYEQYF
>TRBV20-1|TRBD2|TRBJ2-1|few
TGCAGTGCTAGAGATTTGTCTATGGCGGGAGGTCGGTTCTTC
CSARDLSMAGGRFF
>TRBV25-1|.|TRBJ2-4|.
TGTGCCAGCAGTGAAAACAGGGCGGAAAACATTCAGTACTTC
CASSENRAENIQYF
>TRBV12-3/TRBV12-4|.|TRBJ1-3|.
TGTGCCAGCAGCCCCGGACCCGCCGGTTACACCATATATTTT
CASSPGPAGYTIYF
>TRBV11-2|TRBD1|TRBJ2-1|.
TGTGCCAGCAGCACGGGGACAGGAAAATTCAATGAGCAGTTCTTC
CASSTGTGKFNEQFF
>TRBV6-5|.|TRBJ2-1|few
TGTGCCAGCAGTTCAACCTTATACCCCACAGCGATTCCTGAGCAGTTCTTC
CASSSTLYPTAIPEQFF
>TRBV7-9|.|TRBJ2-5|.
TGTGCCAGCAGCTTGTCTAGAGGATTAGGAGAGACCCAGTACTTC
CASSLSRGLGETQYF
>TRBV20-1|.|TRBJ2-1|few
TGCAGTGCTAGCCTGGGCCCTCCCCCGAATGAGCAGTTCTTC
CSASLGPPPNEQFF
>TRBV4-3|.|TRBJ1-1|many
TGCGCCAGCAGCCAAGATGAAGGAGGGAACACTGAAGCTTTCTTT
CASSQDEGGNTEAFF
>TRBV12-3/TRBV12-4|.|TRBJ2-1|few
TGTGCCAGCAGTTTAGGGGCAATAAATGAGCAGTTCTTC
CASSLGAINEQFF
>TRBV4-1|.|TRBJ1-1|.
TGCGCCAGCAGCCAAGAATACGGGGGCACTGAAGCTTTCTTT
CASSQEYGGTEAFF
>TRBV20-1|TRBD2|TRBJ2-3|.
TGCAGTGCCACTCCCCTAGAGCGGGACCAGCGAGATACGCAGTATTTT
CSATPLERDQRDTQYF
>TRBV10-2|.|TRBJ2-1|.
TGCGCCAGCAGTGAGCTTGGCGGGGGCCCTACGCAGTTCTTC
CASSELGGGPTQFF
>TRBV9|.|TRBJ2-1|few
TGTGCCAGCAGCGTCGGGACTCAAGACTACAATGAGCAGTTCTTC
CASSVGTQDYNEQFF
>TRBV4-2|TRBD1|TRBJ1-4|many
TGTGCCAGCAGCAAGGGACAGGGGGCCGGTGAAAAACTGTTTTTT
CASSKGQGAGEKLFF
>TRBV12-5|.|TRBJ2-5|.
TGTGCTAGTGGTTTGGGACCAGCTATACAAGAGACCCAGTACTTC
CASGLGPAIQETQYF
>TRBV12-3/TRBV12-4|TRBD1|TRBJ2-5|few
TGTGCCAGCAGTTTGACAGGGTCGTACCAAGAGACCCAGTACTTC
CASSLTGSYQETQYF
>TRBV11-1|.|TRBJ1-3|few
TGTGCCAGCAGCTTAGGACGGTATATAGCCGGGACCCAGCAGGTGAACACCATATATTTT
CASSLGRYIAGTQQVNTIYF
>TRBV7-8|.|TRBJ2-7|many
TGTGCCAGCAGCCAAGGTGTAGCTCAGGGAAATACCTACGAGCAGTACTTC
CASSQGVAQGNTYEQYF
>TRBV27|.|TRBJ2-2|few
TGTGCCAGCAGTAACTACCCGACCGGGGAGCTGTTTTTT
CASSNYPTGELFF
>TRBV20-1|.|TRBJ1-1|.
TGCAGTGCCACCCGCCCGTCCACTGAAGCTTTCTTT
CSATRPSTEAFF
>TRBV20-1|TRBD2|TRBJ2-3|.
TGCAGTGCTATGGTAGCGGGGGGCCAGAGAGATACGCAGTATTTT
CSAMVAGGQRDTQYF
>TRBV19|.|TRBJ2-3|.
TGTGCCAGTAAGGCGGCAGATACGCAGTATTTT
CASKAADTQYF
>TRBV7-7|.|TRBJ2-1|.
TGTGCTAGCAGCACGGACCTCTGGGATGAGCAGTTCTTC
CASSTDLWDEQFF
>TRBV4-2|TRBD1|TRBJ1-1|few
TGTGCCACCAGCCTGCTCTGGGGACAGGGGGCCATGAACACTGAAGCTTTCTTT
CATSLLWGQGAMNTEAFF
>TRBV2|.|TRBJ2-1|few
TGTGCCAGCAAAGCAGCCCCCTACAATGAGCAGTTCTTC
CASKAAPYNEQFF
>TRBV2|.|TRBJ1-1|once
TGTGCCAGCAGTGACCCGGTGAACACTGAAGCTTTCTTT
CASSDPVNTEAFF
>TRBV29-1|.|TRBJ2-7|few
TGCAGCGTTGGGTTAGGGTTCGAGCAGTACTTC
CSVGLGFEQYF
>TRBV28|TRBD1|TRBJ1-2|many
TGTGCCAGCAGTCCAATACAGGGGGCAGGCTATGGCTACACCTTC
CASSPIQGAGYGYTF
>TRBV29-1|.|TRBJ2-1|many
TGCAGCGTTGATAATGAGCAGTTCTTC
CSVDNEQFF
>TRBV20-1|.|TRBJ1-4|.
TGCAGTGCAAGAGTCAGTGAAAAACTGTTTTTT
CSARVSEKLFF
>TRBV20-1|.|TRBJ2-1|few
TGCAGTGCTGGCGAGGGGCAAATTTTTCGGTTCTTC
CSAGEGQIFRFF
>TRBV3-1|TRBD1|TRBJ2-1|.
TGTGCCAGCAGGACGGGACAGGGCAATGAGCAGTTCTTC
CASRTGQGNEQFF
>TRBV24-1|TRBD1|TRBJ2-3|.
TGTGCCACCAGTTCAGGGGGCTTCAGCACAGATACGCAGTATTTT
CATSSGGFSTDTQYF
>TRBV20-1|.|TRBJ2-7|.
TGCAGTGCTACTAATAGCGGTTACGAGCAGTACTTC
CSATNSGYEQYF
>TRBV30|.|TRBJ2-3|few
TGTGCCTGGAGTGTGGAACAGGTCACAGATACGCAGTATTTT
CAWSVEQVTDTQYF
>TRBV30|TRBD2|TRBJ2-7|.
TGTGCCTGGCGAGCGGGAGGGCCCTACGAGCAGTACTTC
CAWRAGGPYEQYF
>TRBV12-3/TRBV12-4|TRBD1|TRBJ1-5|few
TGTGCCAGCAGCAGGGGGCTCAGCAATCAGCCCCAGCATTTT
CASSRGLSNQPQHF
>TRBV29-1|TRBD1|TRBJ1-2|few
TGCAGCTCCTGGACAGGGAGGGACGATGGCTACACCTTC
CSSWTGRDDGYTF
>TRBV24-1|TRBD1|TRBJ1-2|few
TGTGCCACCAGTGCGGGACAGGTCTATGGCTACACCTTC
CATSAGQVYGYTF
>TRBV2|TRBD1|TRBJ1-1|.
TGTGCCAGCAGGACAGGGGATCGGTACACTGAAGCTTTCTTT
CASRTGDRYTEAFF
>TRBV18|.|TRBJ1-1|.
TGTGCCAGCTCACCACTGGGCAGCCTCACTGAAGCTTTCTTT
CASSPLGSLTEAFF
>TRBV3-1|TRBD2|TRBJ2-1|.
TGTGCCAGCAGCCAAGATAGGACGGGGACTAGCGGGGGGAGCTCCTACAATGAGCAGTTCTTC
CASSQDRTGTSGGSSYNEQFF
>TRBV4-1|.|TRBJ1-6|few
TGCGCCAGCAGCCTTCCAGGGAATTCACCCCTCCACTTT
CASSLPGNSPLHF
>TRBV5-5|.|TRBJ2-1|.
TGTGCCAGCAGCTTGGAGGGGTCTACTTACAATGAGCAGTTCTTC
CASSLEGSTYNEQFF
>TRBV2|.|TRBJ1-5|many
TGTGCCAGCAGTGTTACTCCCGATGGCAATCAGCCCCAGCATTTT
CASSVTPDGNQPQHF
>TRBV25-1|.|TRBJ1-4|few
TGTGCCAGCCAGACAGGTCTAGGTGAAAAACTGTTTTTT
CASQTGLGEKLFF
>TRBV7-2|.|TRBJ2-7|once
TGTGCCAGCAGCTCGATACCCAACTACGAGCAGTACTTC
CASSSIPNYEQYF
>TRBV4-3|.|TRBJ1-4|.
TGCGCCAGCAGCCAAGATCTGCAGGCAACTAATGAAAAACTGTTTTTT
CASSQDLQATNEKLFF